This TCR beta chain originates from a study of Ad26.COV2.S vaccination and SARS-CoV-2 variants. Generated by immunoSEQ multiplex PCR, the TCRdb table keeps only in-frame clones and is missing some. The profile shows around 300,000 clones, around nine tenths of them singletons. The treatment: around 19 received Ad26.COV2.S at low or high dose, single or two shots; about 5 received placebo; per-sample allocation not given. Samples were taken on day 63 after the first vaccine or placebo injection. This CDR3 has 16 residues. V lost 5 bases to trimming and J lost 0 bases; unmatched junction nucleotides: 9. Germline V gene sequence: CDR1 SGHVS, CDR2 FQNEAQ.

The sequence derives from a person between 18 and 60 years old who received the Ad26.COV2.S COVID-19 vaccine or a placebo. The chain employs TRBV7-8 and TRBJ1-1, with 7 bases lining up with TRBD1. The sample here was peripheral blood, taken in a trial of Ad26.COV2.S vaccine versus placebo. CDR3 sequence: CASSPTGTLMNTEAFF. In DNA form, the CDR3 reads TGTGCCAGCAGCCCGACAGGGACTCTCATGAACACTGAAGCTTTCTTT.